This T cell receptor beta chain originates from a study of T cells in Graves' hyperthyroidism and ophthalmopathy. General observations from the study: Model output signaled ophthalmopathy a median around 5.9 months ahead of onset. Among clonotypes expanded in thyroid above 0.001, most were also found in blood.

The CDR3 length is 15 residues. CDR1 is MDHEN and CDR2 is SYDVKM in the germline V gene. V was shortened by 5 bases and J by 0 bases, with 13 bases between the two germline ends. What was amplified from RNA transcripts were TCR beta CDR3 regions. A set of HTBI primers served as the primers for a first-round RT-PCR of the TCR CDR3. One entry per CDR3 protein, called by TCRdb with MiXCR from the multiplex PCR reads. The sample contains about 360,000 distinct CDR3 sequences, approximately 13% of which appear only once. This clonotype was seen at least ten times. Its antigen is as yet unknown. The clonotype comes from a man between 25 and 39 years old with Graves' hyperthyroidism that later progressed to Graves' ophthalmopathy. The chain employs TRBV28 and TRBJ1-1, with no clear D. The sequenced sample was blood. Here the CDR3 reads CASSPPMGMNTEAFF. CDR3 DNA: TGTGCCAGCAGTCCCCCAATGGGAATGAACACTGAAGCTTTCTTT.